The TCR beta chain described here comes from a study of preoperative IRX-2 immunotherapy in early breast cancer. Losses at the gene ends were 6 bases for V and 7 bases for J; bases not matched to a gene: 9. This CDR3 is 15 amino acids long. The treatment is: preoperative locoregional IRX-2 cytokine immunotherapy. This phase Ib study tested locoregional IRX-2 cytokine immunotherapy given before surgery. Here immunoSEQ multiplex PCR was the method, and the copy in TCRdb shows in-frame clones only, minus some. The sample holds about 5,600 clones; over 60% are singletons and the top ten take approximately 11%.

The TCR was taken from a human donor with breast cancer. The sequences come from tumor tissue, collected before IRX-2 immunotherapy. V usage is TRBV23-1 and J usage is TRBJ2-7, with 13 bases identical to TRBD2. TRBV23-1 is assigned to the ORF class and has an uncertain function. CDR3 in DNA: TGCGCCAGCAGCGGCGGGACTAGCGGGATGGGGGAGCAGTACTTC. Translated, it gives CASSGGTSGMGEQYF.